The sample holds a few counts of the clone carrying this T cell receptor (beta chain). Its antigen remains unknown. The entirety of the isolated RNA underwent reverse transcription, so expressed TCRB transcripts were sequenced. Here immunoSEQ multiplex PCR was the method, and the copy in TCRdb shows in-frame clones only, minus some. The sample consists of about 150,000 clones, around 10% of them appearing once. Purity exceeded 95% in all sorted populations. V lost 4 bases to trimming and J lost 2 bases, with 15 bases between them. CDR3 length: 15 amino acids. Germline CDR1 is SGHRS and CDR2 is YFSETQ. The sample originates from a study of beta chain features in type 1 diabetes. Study-level results: PCR might favor shorter templates, but any such skew would affect patients and controls equally.

The J gene is TRBJ1-2, the V gene TRBV5-1, with TRBD1 as a possible D gene (6 bases). Material for sequencing was central memory CD4+ T cells from blood. The receptor comes from a man aged 18 to 35 in good health. The CDR3 DNA sequence: TGCGCCAGCAGCCCGGGTTCAGGGGCGAACTATGGCTACACCTTC. This translates into CASSPGSGANYGYTF.